What follows are 8 T cell receptor beta chains derived from one specimen sequenced in a study of T cell changes during pregnancy in multiple sclerosis. The protocol was immunoSEQ multiplex PCR, while the TCRdb copy is restricted to in-frame clones and leaves out a portion. The sample carries fewer than 85,000 clones, around 92% recorded once. The input for sequencing was peripheral blood, taken in the third trimester of pregnancy. The source of these receptors is a female donor in good health, enrolled as a control in a pregnancy study.

The V and J genes are TRBV4-1 and TRBJ1-3, with a possible D match to TRBD1 (5 bases). The germline V gene has CDR1 MGHRA and CDR2 YSYEKL. The V end was cut by 4 bases, the J end by 6 bases, with 19 bases between. CDR3 length: 16 amino acids. CDR3: CASSPWAREKENTIYF. CDR3 DNA sequence: TGCGCCAGCAGCCCCTGGGCCAGGGAAAAGGAAAACACCATATATTTT.

The rearrangement links TRBV7-6 to TRBJ2-7; TRBD1 aligns across 9 bases. CDR3 size: 14 residues. V trimming: 4 bases; J trimming: 4 bases; junction bases outside the gene matches: 5. Germline loops: CDR1 SGHVS, CDR2 FNYEAQ. The CDR3 here is CASSYRQGGYEQYF. The CDR3, as DNA: TGTGCCAGCAGCTACCGACAGGGGGGATACGAGCAGTACTTC.

V and J are TRBV27 and TRBJ1-6, with a tentative D call TRBD1 (5 bases). Germline CDR1 is MNHEY and CDR2 is SMNVEV (reference sequence). V lost 1 base, J lost 2 bases, and 6 bases lay in between. This CDR3 has 15 amino acids. The DNA of the CDR3 is TGTGCCAGCAGTTTATGGGGCCCCTATAATTCACCCCTCCACTTT. It is translated as CASSLWGPYNSPLHF.

V gene TRBV29-1 combines with J gene TRBJ1-2, with 10 bases matching TRBD1. V shed 4 bases and J 7 bases; nucleotides not matched to a gene: 12. The CDR3 contains 15 residues. CDR1 and CDR2 from the germline V gene are SQVTM and ANQGSEA. Written as DNA, the CDR3 is TGCAGCGTTGGACCTGACAGGGGGCGGGAAGGTGGCTACACCTTC. Translated: CSVGPDRGREGGYTF.

The sample holds one count of this clone. The CDR3 sequence: CASGAGGGSYNEQFF. The CDR3 nucleotides are TGCGCCAGCGGCGCGGGAGGGGGTTCGTACAATGAGCAGTTCTTC. This chain links TRBV5-1 with TRBJ2-1; 9 positions match TRBD2. V gave up 7 bases and J gave up 4 bases; unmatched junction bases: 9. The CDR3 has 15 residues. The germline CDR1 and CDR2 sequences are SGHRS and YFSETQ.

V is TRBV7-8 and J is TRBJ2-7; 7 positions match TRBD1. Germline values: CDR1 SGHVS, CDR2 FQNEAQ. CDR3 length: 14 residues. Germline trimming cut 7 bases from V and 4 bases from J; bases unmatched to any gene: 10. The CDR3 loop reads CASTKTTGSYEQYF. The CDR3 DNA reads TGTGCCAGCACCAAAACGACAGGGTCTTACGAGCAGTACTTC.

The V call is TRBV19, the J call TRBJ1-1; 8 bases align to TRBD1. With V trimmed by 4 bases and J by 9 bases, 13 bases remained unmatched. The germline CDR1 and CDR2 sequences are LNHDA and SQIVND (reference sequence). This CDR3 has 15 amino acids. CDR3 bases: TGTGCCAGTAGTACATACCCCCCCAACAGGGGGAAAGCTTTCTTT. This codes for CASSTYPPNRGKAFF.

The CDR3 here is CASSPLGNQALGEQYF. Here the CDR3 DNA reads TGTGCCAGCTCACCACTGGGTAATCAGGCATTGGGCGAGCAGTACTTC. This chain joins TRBV18 and TRBJ2-7, with D unresolved. Germline assignment: CDR1 KGHSH and CDR2 LQKENI. This CDR3 spans 16 amino acids. Trimming took 1 base from V and 6 from J, leaving 19 bases between them.